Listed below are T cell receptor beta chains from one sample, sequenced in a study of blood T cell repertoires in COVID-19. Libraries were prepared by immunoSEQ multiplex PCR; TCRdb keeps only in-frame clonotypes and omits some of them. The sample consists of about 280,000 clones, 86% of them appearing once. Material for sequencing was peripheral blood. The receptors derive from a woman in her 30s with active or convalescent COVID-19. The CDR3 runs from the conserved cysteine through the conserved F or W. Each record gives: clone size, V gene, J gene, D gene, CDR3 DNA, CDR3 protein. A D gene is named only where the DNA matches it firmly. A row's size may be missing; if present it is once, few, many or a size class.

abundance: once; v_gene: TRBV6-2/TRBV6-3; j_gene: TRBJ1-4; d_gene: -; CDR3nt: TGTGCCAGCAGTAAACATCAGGGAGGGAGTGAAAAACTGTTTTTT; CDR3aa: CASSKHQGGSEKLFF
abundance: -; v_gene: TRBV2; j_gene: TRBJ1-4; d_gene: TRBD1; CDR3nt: TGTGCCAGCAGTGAGAGGGGGCCCGGTGGAAAACTGTTTTTT; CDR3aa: CASSERGPGGKLFF
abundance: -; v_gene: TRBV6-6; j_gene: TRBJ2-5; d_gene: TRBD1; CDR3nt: TGTGCCAGCAGGGGACAGGGATCAGGGGAGACCCAGTACTTC; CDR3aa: CASRGQGSGETQYF
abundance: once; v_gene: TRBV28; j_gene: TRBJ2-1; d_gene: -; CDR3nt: TGTGCCAGCAGTTCTCGAGGGGGGCTAGCGGTCTCCTACAATGAGCAGTTCTTC; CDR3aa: CASSSRGGLAVSYNEQFF
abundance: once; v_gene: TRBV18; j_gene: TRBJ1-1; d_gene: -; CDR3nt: TGTGCCAGCTCACCGGGGGGAAGCACTGAAGCTTTCTTT; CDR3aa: CASSPGGSTEAFF
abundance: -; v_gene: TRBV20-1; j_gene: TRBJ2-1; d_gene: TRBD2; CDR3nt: TGCAGTGCTAGTTGGCCTAGCGGATACAATGAGCAGTTCTTC; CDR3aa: CSASWPSGYNEQFF
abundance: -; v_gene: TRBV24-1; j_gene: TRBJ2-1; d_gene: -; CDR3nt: TGTGCCACCAGTGATTTGGGGGGAGGTGTCTACAATGAGCAGTTCTTC; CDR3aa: CATSDLGGGVYNEQFF
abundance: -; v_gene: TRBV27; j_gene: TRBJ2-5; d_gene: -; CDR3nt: TGTGCCAGCAGTTTACAGGGGAGGGTGGAAGAGACCCAGTACTTC; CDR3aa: CASSLQGRVEETQYF
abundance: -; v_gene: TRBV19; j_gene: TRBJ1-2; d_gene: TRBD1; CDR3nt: TGTGCCAGTAGCTTACAGGGGACTTATGGCTACACCTTC; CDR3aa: CASSLQGTYGYTF
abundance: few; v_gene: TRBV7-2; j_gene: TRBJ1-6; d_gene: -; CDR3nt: TGTGCCAGCAGCTTATCCCCGCCAGGGCTTTTGCACTTT; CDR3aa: CASSLSPPGLLHF
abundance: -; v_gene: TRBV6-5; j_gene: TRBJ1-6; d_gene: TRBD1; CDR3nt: TGTGCCAGCAGCCCAGATACAGGGGGAAATTCACCCCTCCACTTT; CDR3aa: CASSPDTGGNSPLHF
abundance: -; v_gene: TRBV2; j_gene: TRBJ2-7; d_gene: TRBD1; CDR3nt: TGTGCCAGCAGCGGACAGGGGTCACCTTCCTACGAGCAGTACTTC; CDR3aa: CASSGQGSPSYEQYF
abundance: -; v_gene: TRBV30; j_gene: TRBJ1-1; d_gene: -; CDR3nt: TGTGCCTGGAGTGTATCCGGGAGCGGGGGGGCTTTCTTT; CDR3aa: CAWSVSGSGGAFF
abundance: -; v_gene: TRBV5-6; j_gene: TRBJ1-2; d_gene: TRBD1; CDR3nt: TGTGCCAGCAGGGCGACAGGGGGAAACTATGGCTACACCTTC; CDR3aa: CASRATGGNYGYTF
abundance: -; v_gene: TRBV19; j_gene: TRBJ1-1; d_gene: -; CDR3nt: TGTGCCAGTAGGAACCCACAGGTACCGAACACTGAAGCTTTCTTT; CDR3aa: CASRNPQVPNTEAFF
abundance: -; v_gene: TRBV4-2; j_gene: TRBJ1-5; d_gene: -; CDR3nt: TGTGCCAGCAGCCAAGTTGGCCGGGATCAGCCCCAGCATTTT; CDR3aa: CASSQVGRDQPQHF
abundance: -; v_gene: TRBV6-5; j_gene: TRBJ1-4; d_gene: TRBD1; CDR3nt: TGTGCCAGCGGAAGCTTGACAGGGTCGGATGAAAAACTGTTTTTT; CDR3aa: CASGSLTGSDEKLFF